These 26 T cell receptor beta chains share one sample of origin, sequenced in a study of blood T cell repertoires in COVID-19. Generated by immunoSEQ multiplex PCR, the TCRdb table keeps only in-frame clones and is missing some. In the table there are approximately 260,000 clones, around 90% of which are singletons. The sample was peripheral blood. Receptors originate from a woman aged 65 to 85 with COVID-19, enrolled during active disease.

The CDR3 loop is CASRGGRDNQPQHF. The CDR3 coding sequence is TGTGCCAGTAGGGGTGGCAGGGACAATCAGCCCCAGCATTTT. The chain is built from TRBV19 and TRBJ1-5; tentatively, D is TRBD1 (5 bases). Trimming took 6 bases from V and 3 from J, leaving 12 bases between them. The CDR3 sequence is 14 residues long. Germline CDR1 LNHDA, CDR2 SQIVND (reference sequence). The full variable domain, its missing parts supplied by reference TRBV19 and TRBJ1-5, is DGGITQSPKYLFRKEGQNVTLSCEQNLNHDAMYWYRQDPGQGLRLIYYSQIVNDFQKGDIAEGYSVSREKKESFPLTVTSAQKNPTAFYLCASRGGRDNQPQHFGDGTRLSIL.

This chain links TRBV21-1 with TRBJ1-2; the table gives TRBD1 as D, unverified against the DNA. TRBV21-1 is annotated as a pseudogene. The CDR3 has 20 amino acids. The CDR3 DNA sequence: TGTGCCAGCAGCAAAGAAAACCGGGGCAGGGGGCCCCCTAGGAACTATGGCTACACCTTC. This gives the protein CASSKENRGRGPPRNYGYTF.

This chain connects TRBV3-1 (or the pseudogene TRBV3-2) to TRBJ1-2, with D maybe TRBD1 (6 bases). The germline CDR1 and CDR2 sequences are LGHDT and YNNKEL (reference sequence). The CDR3 sequence is 12 residues long. The V gene lost 7 bases and the J gene lost 7 bases, with 13 bases spanning the gap. The CDR3 reads CASTTGQLGYTF. CDR3 DNA sequence: TGTGCCAGCACCACAGGGCAGCTTGGCTACACCTTC.

This chain links TRBV4-3 with TRBJ2-4; possibly TRBD2 for D (5 bases). V gave up 0 bases and J gave up 0 bases, with 12 bases separating them. The CDR3 length is 17 residues. Germline V gene lookup returns CDR1 LGHNA and CDR2 YSLEER. CDR3 region: CASSQDPIGVAKNIQYF. CDR3 DNA: TGCGCCAGCAGCCAAGATCCGATCGGGGTAGCCAAAAACATTCAGTACTTC.

The gene calls are TRBV6-1 and TRBJ2-4, with a tentative D call TRBD1 (5 bases). CDR3 length equals 17 residues. The germline V gene has CDR1 MNHNS and CDR2 SASEGT. V was pared by 2 bases and J by 0 bases, with 14 bases between. CDR3 in DNA: TGTGCCAGCAGTGAAACCCCAGGGATAGGAGCCAAAAACATTCAGTACTTC. Translation gives CASSETPGIGAKNIQYF.

J is TRBJ2-7 and V is TRBV19; D might be TRBD1 (7 bases). The CDR3 length is 12 residues. V gave up 8 bases and J gave up 2 bases, with 10 bases separating them. Germline V gene data show CDR1 as LNHDA and CDR2 as SQIVND (reference sequence). The CDR3: CASGGTAYEQYF. CDR3 bases: TGTGCCAGTGGGGGGACAGCCTACGAGCAGTACTTC.

The chain recombines TRBV4-1 with TRBJ1-1; tentatively, D is TRBD1 (6 bases). CDR1 is MGHRA, CDR2 YSYEKL, per germline. V was clipped by 0 bases and J by 1 base, with 9 bases between them. The CDR3 contains 15 residues. DNA of the CDR3: TGCGCCAGCAGCCAAGAGCGGGGGCGGAACACTGAAGCTTTCTTT. Translating gives CASSQERGRNTEAFF.

J is TRBJ1-1 and V is TRBV30; maybe TRBD1 (6 bases). CDR3 length: 13 amino acids. Germline V gene data show CDR1 as GTSNPN and CDR2 as SVGIG (reference sequence). Trimming pared 1 base from V and 1 base from J, leaving 7 bases between. DNA of the CDR3: TGTGCCTGGAGTGGACAGGCGAACACTGAAGCTTTCTTT. This translates into CAWSGQANTEAFF. The whole variable domain, remainder taken from reference TRBV30 and TRBJ1-1, is SQTIHQWPATLVQPVGSPLSLECTVEGTSNPNLYWYRQAAGRGLQLLFYSVGIGQISSEVPQNLSASRPQDRQFILSSKKLLLSDSGFYLCAWSGQANTEAFFGQGTRLTVV.

The chain carries TRBV28 and TRBJ2-1, with unresolved D. This CDR3 comprises 12 residues. Trimming took 5 bases from V and 9 from J, leaving 11 bases between them. Germline V gives CDR1 MDHEN, CDR2 SYDVKM. Written as DNA, the CDR3 is TGTGCCAGCAGTGAGACTCGAAGTGAGCAGTTCTTC. Its protein is CASSETRSEQFF.

The chain recombines TRBV27 with TRBJ2-2; 9 nucleotides match TRBD2. This CDR3 is built from 14 residues. Germline V gives CDR1 MNHEY, CDR2 SMNVEV (reference sequence). Trimming removed 6 bases from V and 2 bases from J; junction bases left unmatched: 1. DNA for the CDR3: TGTGCCAGCAGGACTAGCGGTAACACCGGGGAGCTGTTTTTT. Protein product: CASRTSGNTGELFF.

This chain uses TRBV5-1 with TRBJ1-2; D is undetermined. Germline CDR1 SGHRS, CDR2 YFSETQ. Between the trimmed V and J ends, which lost 0 bases and 4 bases, there was a span of 16 bases. The CDR3 sequence is 16 residues long. Written as DNA, the CDR3 is TGCGCCAGCAGCTTGGCCGAGTCTTCCGGAGGCTATGGCTACACCTTC. Its translation is CASSLAESSGGYGYTF.

The chain carries TRBV6-5 and TRBJ2-7; TRBD2 aligns across 7 bases. This CDR3 is 16 amino acids long. Per germline, CDR1 MNHEY and CDR2 SVGAGI. V was clipped by 0 bases and J by 3 bases; unmatched bases: 8. The CDR3 DNA follows: TGTGCCAGCAGTTACTCGAGCGCTAGCGGCGTCTACGAGCAGTACTTC. Its protein is CASSYSSASGVYEQYF.

The chain combines TRBV14 with TRBJ1-6; D possibly corresponds to TRBD1 (5 bases). Germline V gives CDR1 SGHDN, CDR2 FVKESK. V was trimmed by 0 bases and J by 10 bases, leaving 10 bases between them. The CDR3 contains 14 residues. In DNA form, the CDR3 reads TGTGCCAGCAGCCAAGACCCAGGGCCCTCACCCCTCCACTTT. It yields the protein CASSQDPGPSPLHF. The variable domain in full, completed from reference TRBV14 and TRBJ1-6, reads EAGVTQFPSHSVIEKGQTVTLRCDPISGHDNLYWYRRVMGKEIKFLLHFVKESKQDESGMPNNRFLAERTGGTYSTLKVQPAELEDSGVYFCASSQDPGPSPLHFGNGTRLTVT.

This clone was seen just once. The rearrangement joins TRBV4-3 to TRBJ1-2; no definite D call. V was trimmed by 0 bases and J by 8 bases, leaving 4 bases between them. The CDR3 runs 11 residues. The germline CDR1 and CDR2 sequences are LGHNA and YSLEER. For the CDR3, the DNA is TGCGCCAGCAGCCAAGATTCAGGCTACACCTTC. It codes for CASSQDSGYTF.

The V gene is TRBV4-3, the J gene TRBJ2-2; D uncertain. Germline CDR1 is LGHNA and CDR2 is YSLEER. This CDR3 region has 14 residues. V lost 4 bases and J 2 bases, leaving 8 bases between the germline ends. The CDR3: CASSLGRNTGELFF. CDR3 nucleotide sequence: TGCGCCAGCAGCCTGGGCAGAAACACCGGGGAGCTGTTTTTT.

The CDR3 reads CASSIEAGRYGELFF. CDR3 DNA sequence: TGTGCCAGTAGTATCGAGGCAGGGAGGTACGGGGAGCTGTTTTTT. The chain combines TRBV19 with TRBJ2-2; D is possibly TRBD2 (6 bases). In germline, CDR1 is LNHDA, CDR2 SQIVND (reference sequence). The CDR3 contains 15 residues. The germline V and J ends were trimmed by 3 bases and 7 bases, with 15 bases remaining between them.

The CDR3 DNA sequence: TGCGCCAGCAGCCCGGGGACAGGGAGCTCCTACGAGCAGTACTTC. Translated, it gives CASSPGTGSSYEQYF. The chain has TRBV5-1 and TRBJ2-7; 9 nucleotides agree with TRBD1. Unmatched junction bases numbered 5, after V lost 4 bases and J lost 0 bases. This CDR3 contains 15 residues. Germline lookup yields CDR1 SGHRS and CDR2 YFSETQ.

This rearrangement joins TRBV6-6 to TRBJ1-6, with D possibly matching TRBD1 (6 bases). The V and J ends lost 4 bases and 6 bases respectively, with 16 bases between them. Germline V CDR1 and CDR2: MNHNY, SVGAGI (reference sequence). The CDR3 is made up of 16 amino acids. CDR3 residues: CASSSPGTSINSPLHF. The CDR3, as DNA: TGTGCCAGCAGTTCCCCAGGGACATCGATTAATTCACCCCTCCACTTT.

The CDR3 coding sequence is TGTGCCACCAGTGATTTCGAGTTTAACTATGGCTACACCTTC. It is translated as CATSDFEFNYGYTF. This chain links TRBV24-1 with TRBJ1-2; D unclear. The length of the CDR3 is 14 residues. Germline assignment: CDR1 KGHDR and CDR2 SFDVKD. Trimming pared 1 base from V and 1 base from J, leaving 6 bases between.

The chain employs TRBV28 and TRBJ2-3, with 8 bases identical to TRBD1. This CDR3 has 15 amino acids. Germline-derived CDR1 and CDR2 are MDHEN and SYDVKM. V gave up 2 bases and J gave up 2 bases; unmatched junction bases: 3. The CDR3 reads CASSLRTGYTDTQYF. CDR3 in DNA: TGTGCCAGCAGTTTACGGACAGGGTACACAGATACGCAGTATTTT.

The V call is TRBV3-1 (or the pseudogene TRBV3-2), the J call TRBJ2-3; 12 bases are a match to TRBD2. The V gene end was trimmed by 1 base and the J gene end by 7 bases; junction bases not matched to a gene: 12. The CDR3 covers 18 residues. Germline V gene data show CDR1 as LGHDT and CDR2 as YNNKEL (reference sequence). Written as DNA, the CDR3 is TGTGCCAGCAGCCAAGGGCTAGCGGGAGGGCCCTTCCCGAATACGCAGTATTTT. Translated: CASSQGLAGGPFPNTQYF.

CDR3 bases: TGTGCCATCAGTGAATTAGCGGGAACCACAGATACGCAGTATTTT. This codes for CAISELAGTTDTQYF. The chain joins TRBV10-3 to TRBJ2-3, with 8 bases matching TRBD2. The CDR3 extends over 15 amino acids. Germline V CDR1 and CDR2: ENHRY, SYGVKD. Germline trimming cut 3 bases from V and 2 bases from J; bases unmatched to any gene: 4.

CDR3 sequence: CASSQESAASGYEQYF. DNA of the CDR3: TGCGCCAGCAGCCAAGAGTCTGCGGCTAGCGGCTACGAGCAGTACTTC. The chain combines TRBV4-1 with TRBJ2-7; the match to TRBD2 covers 7 bases. This CDR3 comprises 16 residues. Unmatched junction bases numbered 8, after V lost 0 bases and J lost 3 bases. Germline V gene data show CDR1 as MGHRA and CDR2 as YSYEKL.

CDR3 protein: CASSQDPADYEQYF. The CDR3 region has the DNA TGCGCCAGCAGCCAAGATCCAGCGGACTACGAGCAGTACTTC. The chain has TRBV4-1 and TRBJ2-7; D is possibly TRBD2 (5 bases). Trimming took 0 bases from V and 3 from J, leaving 9 bases between them. The CDR3 spans 14 residues. Germline V lookup: CDR1 MGHRA, CDR2 YSYEKL.

This chain uses TRBV3-1 (or the pseudogene TRBV3-2) with TRBJ2-1; TRBD2 is a possible D gene (6 bases). The V gene's germline CDR1 is LGHDT and CDR2 YNNKEL (reference sequence). There are 15 residues in the CDR3. V was pared by 4 bases and J by 5 bases, with 15 bases between. The CDR3 nucleotides read TGTGCCAGCAGCCTTGGGACTCAAACTCACAATGAGCAGTTCTTC. It yields the protein CASSLGTQTHNEQFF.

The rearrangement uses TRBV25-1 and TRBJ2-7; no clear D. Trimming shortened V by 5 bases and J by 2 bases, and 10 bases separated the two germline ends. The length of the CDR3 is 13 residues. Germline loops: CDR1 MGHDK, CDR2 SYGVNS. CDR3 sequence (DNA): TGTGCCAGCAGTCACATCAACACCTACGAGCAGTACTTC. The encoded protein is CASSHINTYEQYF.